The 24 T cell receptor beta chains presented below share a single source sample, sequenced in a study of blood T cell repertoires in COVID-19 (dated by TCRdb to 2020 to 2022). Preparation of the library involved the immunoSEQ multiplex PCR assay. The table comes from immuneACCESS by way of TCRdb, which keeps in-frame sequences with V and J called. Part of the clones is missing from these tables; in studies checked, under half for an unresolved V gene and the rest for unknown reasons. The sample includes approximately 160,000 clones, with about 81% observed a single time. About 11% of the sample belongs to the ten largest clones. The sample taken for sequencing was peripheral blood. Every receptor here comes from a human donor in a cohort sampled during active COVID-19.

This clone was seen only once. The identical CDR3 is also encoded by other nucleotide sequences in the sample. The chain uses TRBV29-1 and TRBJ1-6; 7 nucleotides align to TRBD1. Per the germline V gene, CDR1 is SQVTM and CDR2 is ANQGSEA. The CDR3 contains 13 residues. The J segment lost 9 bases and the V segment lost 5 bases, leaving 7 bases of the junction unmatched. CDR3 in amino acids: CSVIDRVGSPLHF. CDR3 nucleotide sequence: TGCAGCGTTATTGACAGGGTTGGTTCACCCCTCCACTTT. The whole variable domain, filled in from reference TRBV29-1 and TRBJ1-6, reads SAVISQKPSRDICQRGTSLTIQCQVDSQVTMMFWYRQQPGQSLTLIATANQGSEATYESGFVIDKFPISRPNLTFSTLTVSNMSPEDSSIYLCSVIDRVGSPLHFGNGTRLTVT.

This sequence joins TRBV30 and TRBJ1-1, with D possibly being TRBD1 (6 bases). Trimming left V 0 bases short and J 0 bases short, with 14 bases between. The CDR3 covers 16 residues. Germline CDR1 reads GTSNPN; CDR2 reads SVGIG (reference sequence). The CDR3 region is CAWSVQDRNMNTEAFF. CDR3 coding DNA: TGTGCCTGGAGTGTACAGGACAGAAATATGAACACTGAAGCTTTCTTT.

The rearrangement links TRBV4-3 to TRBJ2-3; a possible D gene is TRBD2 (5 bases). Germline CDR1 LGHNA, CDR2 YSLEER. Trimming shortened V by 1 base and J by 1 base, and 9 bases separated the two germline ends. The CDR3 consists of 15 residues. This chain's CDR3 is CASSQASYGTDTQYF. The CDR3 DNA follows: TGCGCCAGCAGCCAAGCTAGCTACGGCACAGATACGCAGTATTTT.

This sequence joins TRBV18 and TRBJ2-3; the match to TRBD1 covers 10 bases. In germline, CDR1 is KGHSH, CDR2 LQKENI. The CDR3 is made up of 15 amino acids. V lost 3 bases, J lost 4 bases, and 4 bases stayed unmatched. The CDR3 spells CASSPGTGEADTQYF. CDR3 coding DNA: TGTGCCAGCTCACCCGGGACAGGGGAGGCAGATACGCAGTATTTT. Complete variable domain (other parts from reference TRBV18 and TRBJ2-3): NAGVMQNPRHLVRRRGQEARLRCSPMKGHSHVYWYRQLPEEGLKFMVYLQKENIIDESGMPKERFSAEFPKEGPSILRIQQVVRGDSAAYFCASSPGTGEADTQYFGPGTRLTVL.

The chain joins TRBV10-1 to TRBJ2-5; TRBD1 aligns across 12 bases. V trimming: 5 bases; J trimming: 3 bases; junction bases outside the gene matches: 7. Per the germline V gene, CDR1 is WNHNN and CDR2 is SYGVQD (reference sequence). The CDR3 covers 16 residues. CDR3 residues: CASSSAGTGGEETQYF. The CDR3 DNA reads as TGCGCCAGCAGTTCAGCCGGGACAGGGGGCGAAGAGACCCAGTACTTC.

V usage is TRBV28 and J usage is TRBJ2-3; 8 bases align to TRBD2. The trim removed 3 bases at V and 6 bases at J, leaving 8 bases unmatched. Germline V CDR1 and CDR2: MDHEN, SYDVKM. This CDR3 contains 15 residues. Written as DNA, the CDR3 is TGTGCCAGCAGTTTGGTGGCGGGGGGTTCCGATACGCAGTATTTT. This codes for CASSLVAGGSDTQYF. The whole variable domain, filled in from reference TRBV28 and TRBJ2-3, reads DVKVTQSSRYLVKRTGEKVFLECVQDMDHENMFWYRQDPGLGLRLIYFSYDVKMKEKGDIPEGYSVSREKKERFSLILESASTNQTSMYLCASSLVAGGSDTQYFGPGTRLTVL.

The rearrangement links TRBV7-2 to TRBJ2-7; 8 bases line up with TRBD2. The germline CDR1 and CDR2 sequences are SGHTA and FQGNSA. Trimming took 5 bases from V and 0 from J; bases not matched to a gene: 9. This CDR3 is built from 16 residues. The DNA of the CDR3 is TGTGCCAGCAGCGCCCGGGGGGGTCCGCTCTCCTACGAGCAGTACTTC. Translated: CASSARGGPLSYEQYF.

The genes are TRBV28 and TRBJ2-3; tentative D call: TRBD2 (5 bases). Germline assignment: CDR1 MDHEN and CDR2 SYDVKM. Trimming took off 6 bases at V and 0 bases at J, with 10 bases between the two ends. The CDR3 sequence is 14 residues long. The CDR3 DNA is TGTGCCAGCAGACTAGGGAAAAGCACAGATACGCAGTATTTT. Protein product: CASRLGKSTDTQYF.

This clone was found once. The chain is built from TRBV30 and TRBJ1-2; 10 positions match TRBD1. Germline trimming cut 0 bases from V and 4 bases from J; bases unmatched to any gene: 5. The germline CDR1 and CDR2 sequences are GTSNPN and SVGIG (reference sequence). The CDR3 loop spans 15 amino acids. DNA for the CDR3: TGTGCCTGGAGTGTGGGGACAGGGGTGCGCTATGGCTACACCTTC. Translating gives CAWSVGTGVRYGYTF.

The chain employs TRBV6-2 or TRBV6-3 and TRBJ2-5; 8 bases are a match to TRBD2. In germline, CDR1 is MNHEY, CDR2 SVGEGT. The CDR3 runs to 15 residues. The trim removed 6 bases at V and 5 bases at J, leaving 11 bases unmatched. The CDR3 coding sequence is TGTGCCAGCAGCCCTGGGGCTAGCGGGTTGGAGACCCAGTACTTC. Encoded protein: CASSPGASGLETQYF.

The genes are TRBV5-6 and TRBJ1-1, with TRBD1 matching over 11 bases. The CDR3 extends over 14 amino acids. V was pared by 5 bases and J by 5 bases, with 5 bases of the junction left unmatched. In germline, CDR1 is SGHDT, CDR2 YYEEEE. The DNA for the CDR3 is TGTGCCAGCAGTACGGACAGGGGGCCGACTGAAGCTTTCTTT. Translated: CASSTDRGPTEAFF.

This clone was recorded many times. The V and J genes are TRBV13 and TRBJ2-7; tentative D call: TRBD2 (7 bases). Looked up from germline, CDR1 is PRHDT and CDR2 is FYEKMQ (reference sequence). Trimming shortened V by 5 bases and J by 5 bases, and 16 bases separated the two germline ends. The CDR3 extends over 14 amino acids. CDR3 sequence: CASSPEGEGNEQYF. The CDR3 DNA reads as TGTGCCAGCAGCCCAGAGGGGGAGGGGAACGAGCAGTACTTC. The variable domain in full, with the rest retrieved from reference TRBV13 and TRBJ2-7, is AAGVIQSPRHLIKEKRETATLKCYPIPRHDTVYWYQQGPGQDPQFLISFYEKMQSDKGSIPDRFSAQQFSDYHSELNMSSLELGDSALYFCASSPEGEGNEQYFGPGTRLTVT.

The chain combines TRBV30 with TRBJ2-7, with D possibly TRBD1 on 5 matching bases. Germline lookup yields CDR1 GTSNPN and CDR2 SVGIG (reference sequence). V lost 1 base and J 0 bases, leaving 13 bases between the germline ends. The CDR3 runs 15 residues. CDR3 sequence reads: CAWSEDRGSSYEQYF. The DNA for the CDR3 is TGTGCCTGGAGTGAAGACAGAGGCAGCTCCTACGAGCAGTACTTC.

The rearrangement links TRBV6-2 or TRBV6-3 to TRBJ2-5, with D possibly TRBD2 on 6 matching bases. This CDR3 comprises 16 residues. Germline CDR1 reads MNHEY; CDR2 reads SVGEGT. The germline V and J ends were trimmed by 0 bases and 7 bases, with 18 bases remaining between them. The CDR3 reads CASSYSSELGGWTQYF. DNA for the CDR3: TGTGCCAGCAGTTACTCATCCGAGCTGGGGGGATGGACCCAGTACTTC.

As DNA, the CDR3 is TGTGCCAGCAGCTTTCCGGACTTCTACGAGCAGTACTTC. It specifies CASSFPDFYEQYF. The V gene is TRBV7-9, the J gene TRBJ2-7; a weak D match, TRBD2 (5 bases). The V and J ends lost 3 bases and 3 bases respectively, with 9 bases between them. CDR3 length equals 13 residues. Germline-derived CDR1 and CDR2 are SEHNR and FQNEAQ (reference sequence). Variable domain in full (rest from reference TRBV7-9 and TRBJ2-7): DTGVSQNPRHKITKRGQNVTFRCDPISEHNRLYWYRQTLGQGPEFLTYFQNEAQLEKSRLLSDRFSAERPKGSFSTLEIQRTEQGDSAMYLCASSFPDFYEQYFGPGTRLTVT.

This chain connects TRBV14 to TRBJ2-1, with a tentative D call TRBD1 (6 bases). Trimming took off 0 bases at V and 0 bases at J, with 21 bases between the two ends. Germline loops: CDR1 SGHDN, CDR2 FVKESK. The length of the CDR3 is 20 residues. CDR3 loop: CASSQDKAGVGRSSYNEQFF. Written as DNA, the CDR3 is TGTGCCAGCAGCCAAGATAAGGCAGGGGTGGGAAGGAGCTCCTACAATGAGCAGTTCTTC.

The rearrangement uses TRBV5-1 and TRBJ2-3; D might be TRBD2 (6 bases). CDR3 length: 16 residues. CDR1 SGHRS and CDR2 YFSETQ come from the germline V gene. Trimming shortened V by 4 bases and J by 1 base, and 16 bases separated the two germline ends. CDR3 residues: CASSLAIGGGTDTQYF. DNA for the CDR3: TGCGCCAGCAGCCTGGCTATTGGCGGGGGCACAGATACGCAGTATTTT.

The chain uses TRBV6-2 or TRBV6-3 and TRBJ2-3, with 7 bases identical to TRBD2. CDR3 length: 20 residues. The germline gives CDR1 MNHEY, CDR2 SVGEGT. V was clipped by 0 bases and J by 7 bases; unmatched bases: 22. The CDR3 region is CASSYSSPSSSSRERNTQYF. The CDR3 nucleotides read TGTGCCAGCAGTTACTCTTCGCCGAGCTCTTCGTCGCGGGAGAGAAATACGCAGTATTTT.

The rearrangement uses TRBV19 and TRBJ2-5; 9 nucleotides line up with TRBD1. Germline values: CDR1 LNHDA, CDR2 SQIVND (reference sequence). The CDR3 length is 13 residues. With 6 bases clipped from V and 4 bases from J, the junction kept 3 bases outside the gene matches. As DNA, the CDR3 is TGTGCCAGTAGCAGACAGGGGGGAGAGACCCAGTACTTC. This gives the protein CASSRQGGETQYF.

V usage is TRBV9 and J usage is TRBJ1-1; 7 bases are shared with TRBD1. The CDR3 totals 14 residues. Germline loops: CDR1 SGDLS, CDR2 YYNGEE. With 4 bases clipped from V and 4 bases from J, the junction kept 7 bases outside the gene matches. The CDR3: CASSFGQEGTEAFF. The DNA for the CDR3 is TGTGCCAGCAGCTTCGGACAGGAAGGCACTGAAGCTTTCTTT.

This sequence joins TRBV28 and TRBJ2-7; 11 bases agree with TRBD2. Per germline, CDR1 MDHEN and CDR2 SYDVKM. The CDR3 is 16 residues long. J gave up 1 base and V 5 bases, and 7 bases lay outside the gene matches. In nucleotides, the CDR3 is TGTGCCAGCAGTCCCGCCTCTAGCGGGGGGTCCTACGAGCAGTACTTC. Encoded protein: CASSPASSGGSYEQYF.

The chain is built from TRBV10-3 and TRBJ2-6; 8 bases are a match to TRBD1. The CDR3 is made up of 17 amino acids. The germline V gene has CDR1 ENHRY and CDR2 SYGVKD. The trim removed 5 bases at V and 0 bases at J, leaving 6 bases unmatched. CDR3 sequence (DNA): TGTGCCATCAGTTCTGGGACAGGAGGCTCTGGGGCCAACGTCCTGACTTTC. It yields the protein CAISSGTGGSGANVLTF.

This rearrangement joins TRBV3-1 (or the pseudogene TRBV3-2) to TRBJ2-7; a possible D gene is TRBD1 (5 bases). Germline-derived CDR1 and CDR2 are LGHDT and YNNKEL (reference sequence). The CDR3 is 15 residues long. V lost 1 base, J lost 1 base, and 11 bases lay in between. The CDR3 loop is CASSQGRTQSYEQYF. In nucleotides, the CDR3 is TGTGCCAGCAGCCAAGGTCGGACACAATCCTACGAGCAGTACTTC.

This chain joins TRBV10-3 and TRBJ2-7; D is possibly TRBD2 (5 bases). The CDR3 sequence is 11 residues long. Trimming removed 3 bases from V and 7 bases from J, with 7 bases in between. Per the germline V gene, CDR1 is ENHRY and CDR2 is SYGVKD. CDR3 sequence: CAISESGEQYF. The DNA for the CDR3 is TGTGCCATCAGTGAATCGGGAGAGCAGTACTTC.